The 23 T cell receptor beta chains given below trace back to one sample, sequenced in a study of shared clonotypes between healthy human individuals. Naive CD8 cells were CD45RO-negative, positively selected for CCR7, excluding terminally differentiated effector memory CD45RA+ cells. Profiling relied on immunoSEQ multiplex PCR, and the TCRdb table lists in-frame clones only, not all of them. The data hold about 2.1 million clones, with more than 85% observed a single time. Sequencing was done on a sample of naive CD8+ T cells from PBMCs. These receptors were taken from a man aged 18 to 29 in good health. Some clones in this sample may be carry-over from other donors' samples.

This chain connects TRBV28 to TRBJ2-2; no clear D gene. The CDR3 is 14 residues long. The V and J ends lost 3 bases and 0 bases respectively, with 5 bases between them. Germline assignment: CDR1 MDHEN and CDR2 SYDVKM. This chain's CDR3 is CASSFWANTGELFF. The CDR3 bases are TGTGCCAGCAGTTTTTGGGCGAACACCGGGGAGCTGTTTTTT.

The rearrangement links TRBV19 to TRBJ2-1; D gene ambiguous. Germline V lookup: CDR1 LNHDA, CDR2 SQIVND (reference sequence). The CDR3 has 12 amino acids. V was shortened by 3 bases and J by 10 bases, with 10 bases between the two germline ends. The CDR3 DNA reads TGTGCCAGTAGTATTGGGCCATCGGAGCAGTTCTTC. The encoded protein is CASSIGPSEQFF.

The chain joins TRBV10-1 to TRBJ1-1; maybe TRBD1 (5 bases). V lost 1 base to trimming and J lost 1 base, with 16 bases between them. Germline V CDR1 and CDR2: WNHNN, SYGVQD (reference sequence). The CDR3 extends over 17 amino acids. The CDR3 region is CASSELARVNGNTEAFF. The DNA for the CDR3 is TGCGCCAGCAGTGAGTTGGCCAGGGTGAATGGGAACACTGAAGCTTTCTTT.

This clone is a singleton in its sample. The genes are TRBV28 and TRBJ2-7; D assignment may be TRBD1 or TRBD2 (6 bases each). This CDR3 spans 16 amino acids. Germline-derived CDR1 and CDR2 are MDHEN and SYDVKM. Trimming stripped 1 base from V and 4 bases from J, with 17 bases between. In DNA form, the CDR3 reads TGTGCCAGCAGTTTATCGTCGGAGGGGGGAGGTTACGAGCAGTACTTC. Translation: CASSLSSEGGGYEQYF.

The chain is built from TRBV4-2 and TRBJ2-4; 9 nucleotides line up with TRBD2. The V segment lost 0 bases and the J segment 9 bases; nucleotides outside the gene matches: 6. There are 15 residues in the CDR3. Germline CDR1 reads LGHNA; CDR2 reads YNFKEQ. The CDR3 loop reads CASSQDYRAGGIQYF. Here the CDR3 DNA reads TGTGCCAGCAGCCAAGATTATCGAGCGGGAGGCATTCAGTACTTC.

The genes are TRBV28 and TRBJ2-7; TRBD1 matches at 7 bases. Germline CDR1 MDHEN, CDR2 SYDVKM. With 3 bases clipped from V and 5 bases from J, the junction kept 7 bases outside the gene matches. The CDR3 is 14 amino acids. CDR3 sequence (DNA): TGTGCCAGCAGTTTGTGGACAGGTAGGCACGAGCAGTACTTC. It is translated as CASSLWTGRHEQYF.

This rearrangement joins TRBV29-1 to TRBJ2-3; 9 nucleotides match TRBD1. Germline V gene sequence: CDR1 SQVTM, CDR2 ANQGSEA. V trimming: 5 bases; J trimming: 5 bases; junction bases outside the gene matches: 5. The CDR3 spans 13 residues. The chain's CDR3 is CSVRTGVGDTQYF. The CDR3 DNA reads TGCAGCGTTAGGACAGGGGTGGGAGATACGCAGTATTTT.

The CDR3 region is CASNRIAGGTETQYF. For the CDR3, the DNA is TGTGCCAGCAACCGAATAGCGGGAGGAACCGAGACCCAGTACTTC. V and J are TRBV6-5 and TRBJ2-5; 10 nucleotides line up with TRBD2. Germline V gene data show CDR1 as MNHEY and CDR2 as SVGAGI. The CDR3 totals 15 residues. With V trimmed by 7 bases and J by 5 bases, 10 bases remained unmatched.

This clone was counted once. The same CDR3 arises from other DNA sequences in this sample as well. The chain links TRBV27 to TRBJ2-7, with 13 bases aligning to TRBD2. Germline trimming cut 5 bases from V and 2 bases from J; bases unmatched to any gene: 3. CDR3 length equals 15 residues. Germline V CDR1 and CDR2: MNHEY, SMNVEV (reference sequence). CDR3 in amino acids: CASSLGTSGTYEQYF. CDR3 bases: TGTGCCAGCAGTCTCGGGACTAGCGGGACCTACGAGCAGTACTTC.

A single count supports this clone. J is TRBJ2-1 and V is TRBV19; no definite D call. The germline V gene has CDR1 LNHDA and CDR2 SQIVND (reference sequence). CDR3 length: 12 amino acids. With 1 base removed from V and 9 bases from J, the gap between germline ends came to 7 bases. CDR3 loop: CASSIGVSEQFF. The CDR3 bases are TGTGCCAGTAGTATAGGCGTAAGTGAGCAGTTCTTC.

V gene TRBV27 combines with J gene TRBJ1-1; a possible D gene is TRBD1 (5 bases). The germline V gene has CDR1 MNHEY and CDR2 SMNVEV (reference sequence). The V end was cut by 7 bases, the J end by 2 bases, with 11 bases between. The CDR3 sequence is 13 residues long. CDR3 nucleotides: TGTGCCAGCAAAGGGGACGCCAACACTGAAGCTTTCTTT. Its protein is CASKGDANTEAFF.

The chain uses TRBV28 and TRBJ2-7; D unresolved. This CDR3 contains 15 residues. Germline V CDR1 and CDR2: MDHEN, SYDVKM. The V and J ends lost 1 base and 0 bases respectively, with 10 bases between them. The CDR3 region has the DNA TGTGCCAGCAGTTTATACAAAGGTATCTCCTACGAGCAGTACTTC. Translated, it gives CASSLYKGISYEQYF.

This chain uses TRBV6-5 with TRBJ2-7, with no clear D. Germline assignment: CDR1 MNHEY and CDR2 SVGAGI. Trimming shortened V by 9 bases and J by 5 bases, and 17 bases separated the two germline ends. The CDR3 is 13 residues long. This CDR3 reads CASVGPPAHEQYF. In DNA form, the CDR3 reads TGTGCCAGTGTAGGGCCCCCGGCCCACGAGCAGTACTTC.

The chain combines TRBV28 with TRBJ1-1, with D maybe TRBD1 (5 bases). Germline values: CDR1 MDHEN, CDR2 SYDVKM. The CDR3 spans 14 residues. Trimming stripped 7 bases from V and 6 bases from J, with 18 bases between. CDR3 sequence (DNA): TGTGCCAGCACCCTTAGGGGTTCAGGCGCTGAAGCTTTCTTT. Its protein product is CASTLRGSGAEAFF.

This chain connects TRBV4-3 to TRBJ1-1; no reliable D call. With 0 bases removed from V and 1 base from J, the gap between germline ends came to 15 bases. Per germline, CDR1 LGHNA and CDR2 YSLEER. This CDR3 comprises 17 residues. CDR3 in DNA: TGCGCCAGCAGCCAAGATTCTTTAAGGGAGAAGAACACTGAAGCTTTCTTT. It is translated as CASSQDSLREKNTEAFF.

This chain connects TRBV27 to TRBJ2-1, with D perhaps TRBD1 or TRBD2 (7 bases each). Germline CDR1 is MNHEY and CDR2 is SMNVEV (reference sequence). V dropped 6 bases and J dropped 4 bases, with 19 bases sitting between them. The CDR3 runs to 16 residues. The CDR3 loop reads CASRTPSGRGYNEQFF. The CDR3 coding sequence is TGTGCCAGCAGAACCCCTAGCGGCAGGGGGTACAATGAGCAGTTCTTC.

In the case of this clone: This CDR3 is also generated by other DNA sequences in the sample. The chain couples TRBV9 to TRBJ2-3; perhaps TRBD2 as D (6 bases). The CDR3 sequence is 13 residues long. Germline CDR1 and CDR2: SGDLS and YYNGEE. The V gene lost 0 bases and the J gene lost 6 bases, with 8 bases spanning the gap. The CDR3 region has the DNA TGTGCCAGCAGCGTAGGGAGGGGCGATACGCAGTATTTT. Its protein is CASSVGRGDTQYF.

The J gene is TRBJ2-7, the V gene TRBV11-2; tentative D call: TRBD1 (6 bases). V lost 4 bases and J lost 5, with 18 bases in between. The germline CDR1 and CDR2 sequences are SGHAT and FQNNGV. There are 15 residues in the CDR3. The CDR3 spells CASSSRRAGDHEQYF. In DNA form, the CDR3 reads TGTGCCAGCAGCTCCCGCCGGGCAGGGGACCACGAGCAGTACTTC.

This chain connects TRBV2 to TRBJ2-3, with TRBD1 identical over 7 bases. The CDR3 length is 17 residues. The junction had 9 bases not matched to a gene; V was cut back by 2 bases and J by 1 base. Germline values: CDR1 SNHLY, CDR2 FYNNEI. The CDR3 loop reads CASSEFGQAAGTDTQYF. CDR3 DNA sequence: TGTGCCAGCAGTGAATTCGGACAGGCGGCCGGCACAGATACGCAGTATTTT.

The chain employs TRBV27 and TRBJ2-7, with 7 bases fitting TRBD1. Germline V gene data show CDR1 as MNHEY and CDR2 as SMNVEV (reference sequence). The trim removed 5 bases at V and 7 bases at J, leaving 2 bases unmatched. The CDR3 sequence is 11 residues long. The CDR3 loop reads CASSPGQEQYF. The CDR3 nucleotides read TGTGCCAGCAGTCCGGGACAGGAGCAGTACTTC.

The chain combines TRBV6-5 with TRBJ2-7; 7 positions agree with TRBD1. Germline V lookup: CDR1 MNHEY, CDR2 SVGAGI. Trimming cost V 0 bases and J 5 bases; bases outside gene matches: 7. The CDR3 loop spans 15 amino acids. The CDR3 region is CASSYSTGQFDEQYF. In nucleotides, the CDR3 is TGTGCCAGCAGTTACTCAACGGGACAGTTCGACGAGCAGTACTTC.

The V and J genes are TRBV7-9 and TRBJ1-2; TRBD1 matches 9 bases. The V gene end was trimmed by 4 bases and the J gene end by 2 bases; junction bases not matched to a gene: 5. From germline, CDR1 is SEHNR and CDR2 FQNEAQ (reference sequence). The CDR3 is 15 amino acids. This CDR3 reads CASSSIQGANYGYTF. The CDR3 DNA sequence: TGTGCCAGCAGCTCCATACAGGGGGCGAACTATGGCTACACCTTC. Full variable domain (rest looked up from reference TRBV7-9 and TRBJ1-2): DTGVSQNPRHKITKRGQNVTFRCDPISEHNRLYWYRQTLGQGPEFLTYFQNEAQLEKSRLLSDRFSAERPKGSFSTLEIQRTEQGDSAMYLCASSSIQGANYGYTFGSGTRLTVV.

The chain has TRBV7-3 and TRBJ2-1, with 12 bases identical to TRBD1. The CDR3 covers 16 residues. V dropped 4 bases and J dropped 8; count of bases not matched to a gene: 9. CDR1 and CDR2 (germline): SGHTA, FQGTGA. Here the CDR3 reads CASSSPGTGGQHEQFF. CDR3 bases: TGTGCCAGCAGCTCACCCGGGACAGGGGGCCAGCATGAGCAGTTCTTC.